The 9 T cell receptor beta chains listed next were all sequenced from one sample in a study of T cell clones after liver transplantation. TCRdb's copy holds only in-frame clones and misses some; the assay was immunoSEQ multiplex PCR. Among roughly 100,000 clones listed, around four fifths were seen once. This specimen consisted of CD4+ T cells from blood, obtained approximately 45 months after liver transplant. Source of these receptors: a human patient who received a liver transplant. Some T cells could come from the graft donor.

This clone was found once. V is TRBV28 and J is TRBJ2-5, with no clear D. V was shortened by 8 bases and J by 5 bases, with 12 bases between the two germline ends. CDR1 and CDR2 from the germline V gene are MDHEN and SYDVKM. This CDR3 has 12 amino acids. The CDR3 region has the DNA TGTGCCAGCCACAGCCCCCGGGAGACCCAGTACTTC. This encodes CASHSPRETQYF.

V usage is TRBV13 and J usage is TRBJ2-7, with 7 positions matching TRBD2. With 5 bases clipped from V and 4 bases from J, the junction kept 5 bases outside the gene matches. The length of the CDR3 is 13 residues. CDR1 is PRHDT, CDR2 FYEKMQ, per germline (reference sequence). CDR3 loop: CASSTKGGYEQYF. The CDR3 coding sequence is TGTGCCAGCAGCACAAAGGGAGGGTACGAGCAGTACTTC. Using reference TRBV13 and TRBJ2-7 for the parts outside the CDR3, the full variable domain is AAGVIQSPRHLIKEKRETATLKCYPIPRHDTVYWYQQGPGQDPQFLISFYEKMQSDKGSIPDRFSAQQFSDYHSELNMSSLELGDSALYFCASSTKGGYEQYFGPGTRLTVT.

V and J are TRBV6-1 and TRBJ1-1, with D possibly being TRBD1 (6 bases). CDR3 length equals 16 residues. Looked up from germline, CDR1 is MNHNS and CDR2 is SASEGT. The V gene lost 1 base and the J gene lost 9 bases, with 21 bases spanning the gap. For the CDR3, the DNA is TGTGCCAGCAGTGAAGTTGGTTTCTTGAGGCAGGGGAAAGCTTTCTTT. It specifies CASSEVGFLRQGKAFF.

The rearrangement joins TRBV5-4 to TRBJ1-2; D is possibly TRBD1 (5 bases). V lost 4 bases and J lost 7, with 14 bases in between. Germline V lookup: CDR1 SGHNT, CDR2 YYREEE (reference sequence). The CDR3 sequence is 13 residues long. This CDR3 is CASSRDSSSGYTF. CDR3 nucleotides: TGTGCCAGCAGCCGCGACAGCTCCAGTGGCTACACCTTC.

This rearrangement joins TRBV7-3 to TRBJ2-7; 9 bases agree with TRBD1. CDR3 size: 15 residues. CDR1 SGHTA and CDR2 FQGTGA come from the germline V gene. The V and J ends lost 5 bases and 1 base, in that order; junction bases with no gene match: 6. The CDR3 loop reads CASSRTGTGSYEQYF. The CDR3 DNA reads TGTGCCAGCAGCCGTACCGGGACAGGGTCCTACGAGCAGTACTTC.

This clone came up a few times. V and J are TRBV6-5 and TRBJ1-1, with TRBD1 as a possible D gene (6 bases). The CDR3 is made up of 14 amino acids. V shed 7 bases and J shed 5 bases, with 17 bases lying between them. Germline CDR1 MNHEY, CDR2 SVGAGI. The DNA for the CDR3 is TGTGCCAGCACCATGACCGGGAGGGGGACTGAAGCTTTCTTT. It specifies CASTMTGRGTEAFF.

The chain uses TRBV28 and TRBJ2-5, with D perhaps TRBD2 (6 bases). Trimming removed 7 bases at V and 4 bases at J, with 22 bases between. From germline, CDR1 is MDHEN and CDR2 SYDVKM. This CDR3 has 16 residues. The chain's CDR3 is CASTLGGIAEGETQYF. The CDR3 DNA reads as TGTGCCAGCACCTTAGGCGGGATCGCCGAAGGAGAGACCCAGTACTTC.

CDR3 nucleotides: TGCGCCAGCAGCCAAGATCAGAACTTTGCAGATACGCAGTATTTT. Protein product: CASSQDQNFADTQYF. The chain uses TRBV4-1 and TRBJ2-3, with unresolved D. CDR3 length: 15 residues. Germline lookup yields CDR1 MGHRA and CDR2 YSYEKL. The V end lost 0 bases, the J end lost 4 bases, and 11 bases lay between the germline ends.

This chain connects TRBV20-1 to TRBJ2-7; TRBD1 or TRBD2 may be the D gene (5 bases each). The V end was cut by 3 bases, the J end by 12 bases, with 15 bases between. The CDR3 totals 11 residues. The germline V gene has CDR1 DFQATT and CDR2 SNEGSKA (reference sequence). The CDR3 DNA is TGCAGTGCTAGGTCCGGGGCCCGCGGGTACTTC. Translation: CSARSGARGYF.